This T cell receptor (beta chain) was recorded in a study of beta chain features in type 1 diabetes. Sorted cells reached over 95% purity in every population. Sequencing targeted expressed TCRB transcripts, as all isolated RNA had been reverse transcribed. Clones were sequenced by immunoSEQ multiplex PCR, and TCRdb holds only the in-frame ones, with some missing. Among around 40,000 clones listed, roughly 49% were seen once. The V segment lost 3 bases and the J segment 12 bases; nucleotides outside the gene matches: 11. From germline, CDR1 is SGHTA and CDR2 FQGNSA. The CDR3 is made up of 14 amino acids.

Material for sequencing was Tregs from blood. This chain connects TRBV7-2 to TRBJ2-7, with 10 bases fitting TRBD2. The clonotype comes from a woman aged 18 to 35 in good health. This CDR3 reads CASSLGLAGAVPYF. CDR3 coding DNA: TGTGCCAGCAGCTTGGGTCTAGCGGGAGCAGTTCCGTACTTC.